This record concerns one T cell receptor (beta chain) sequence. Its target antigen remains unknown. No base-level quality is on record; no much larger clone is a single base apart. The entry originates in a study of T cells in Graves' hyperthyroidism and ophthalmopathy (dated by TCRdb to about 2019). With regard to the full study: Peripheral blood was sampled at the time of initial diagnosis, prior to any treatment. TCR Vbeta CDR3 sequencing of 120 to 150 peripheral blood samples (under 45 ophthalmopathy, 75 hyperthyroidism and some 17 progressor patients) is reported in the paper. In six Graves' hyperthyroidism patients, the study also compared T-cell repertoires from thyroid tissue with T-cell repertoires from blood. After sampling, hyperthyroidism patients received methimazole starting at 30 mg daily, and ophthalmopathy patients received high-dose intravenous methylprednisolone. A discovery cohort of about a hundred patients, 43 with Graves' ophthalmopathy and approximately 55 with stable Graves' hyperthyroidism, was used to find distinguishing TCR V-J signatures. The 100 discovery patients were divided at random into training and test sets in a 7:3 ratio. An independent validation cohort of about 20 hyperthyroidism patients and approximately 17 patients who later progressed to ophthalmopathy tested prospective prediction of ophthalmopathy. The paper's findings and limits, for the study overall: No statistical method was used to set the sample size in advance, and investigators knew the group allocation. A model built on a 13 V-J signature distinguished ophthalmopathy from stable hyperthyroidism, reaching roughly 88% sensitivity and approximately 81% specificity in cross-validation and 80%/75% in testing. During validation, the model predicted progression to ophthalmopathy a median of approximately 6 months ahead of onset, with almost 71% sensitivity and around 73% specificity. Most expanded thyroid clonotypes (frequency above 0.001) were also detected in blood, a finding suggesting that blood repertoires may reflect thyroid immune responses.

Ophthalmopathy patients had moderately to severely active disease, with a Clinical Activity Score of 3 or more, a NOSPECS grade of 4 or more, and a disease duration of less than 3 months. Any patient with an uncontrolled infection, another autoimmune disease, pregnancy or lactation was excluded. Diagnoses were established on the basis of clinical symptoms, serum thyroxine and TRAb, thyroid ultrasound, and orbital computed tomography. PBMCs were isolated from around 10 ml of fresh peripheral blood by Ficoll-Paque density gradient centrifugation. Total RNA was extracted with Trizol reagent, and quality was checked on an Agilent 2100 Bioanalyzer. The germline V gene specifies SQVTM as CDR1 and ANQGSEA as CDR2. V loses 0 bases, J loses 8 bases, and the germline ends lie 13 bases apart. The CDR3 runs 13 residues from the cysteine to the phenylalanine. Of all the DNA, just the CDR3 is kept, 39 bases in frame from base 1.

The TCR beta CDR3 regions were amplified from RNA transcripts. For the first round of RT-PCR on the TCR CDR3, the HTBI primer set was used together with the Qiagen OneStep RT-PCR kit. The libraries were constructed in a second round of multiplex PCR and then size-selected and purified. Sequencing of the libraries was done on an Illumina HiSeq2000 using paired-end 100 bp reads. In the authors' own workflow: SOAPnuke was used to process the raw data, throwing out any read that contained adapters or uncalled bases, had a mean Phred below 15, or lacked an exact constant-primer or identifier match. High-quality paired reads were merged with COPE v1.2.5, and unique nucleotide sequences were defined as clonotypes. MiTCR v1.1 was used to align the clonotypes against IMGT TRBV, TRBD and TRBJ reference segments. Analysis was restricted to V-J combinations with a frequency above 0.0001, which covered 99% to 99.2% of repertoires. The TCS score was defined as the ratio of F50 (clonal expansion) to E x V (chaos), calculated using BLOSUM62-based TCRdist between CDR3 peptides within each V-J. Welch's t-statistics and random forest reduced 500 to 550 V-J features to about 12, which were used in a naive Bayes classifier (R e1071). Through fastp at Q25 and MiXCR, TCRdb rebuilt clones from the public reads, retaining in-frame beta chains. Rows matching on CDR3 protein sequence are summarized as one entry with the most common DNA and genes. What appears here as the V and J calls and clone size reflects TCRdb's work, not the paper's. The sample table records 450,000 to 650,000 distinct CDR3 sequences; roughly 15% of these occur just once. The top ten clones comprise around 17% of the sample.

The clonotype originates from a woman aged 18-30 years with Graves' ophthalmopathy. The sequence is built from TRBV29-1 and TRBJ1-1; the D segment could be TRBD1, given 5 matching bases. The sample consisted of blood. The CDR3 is CSVEEGGVGEAFF. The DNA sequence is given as TGCAGCGTTGAAGAGGGGGGGGTGGGGGAAGCTTTCTTT.